The sequence of this TCR beta chain was determined in a study of cytomegalovirus exposure and HLA in healthy donors. Whole-study results and caveats: Rare sequences made up most TCRs, while some public TCRs were found in many donors.

The CDR3 is 17 amino acids. V shed 2 bases and J 5 bases; nucleotides not matched to a gene: 10. Germline CDR1 SGDLS, CDR2 YYNGEE. It was with 60 Vbeta and 13 Jbeta primers that the PCR ran. Method: immunoSEQ multiplex PCR; TCRdb's copy keeps in-frame clones and lacks some. There are about 140,000 clones in the sample; nearly 80% occur only once, and over 13% lies in the top ten. This clone was seen only a few times. Its antigen is as yet unknown. Material for sequencing was PBMCs. This clonotype originated in a woman aged 40 to 49 in good health and CMV-seronegative. The V call is TRBV9, the J call TRBJ2-1, with 10 bases lining up with TRBD2. The CDR3 DNA reads TGTGCCAGCAGCGTGGCCTCAGCGGGGGGGCTGAACAATGAGCAGTTCTTC. Translating it yields CASSVASAGGLNNEQFF.